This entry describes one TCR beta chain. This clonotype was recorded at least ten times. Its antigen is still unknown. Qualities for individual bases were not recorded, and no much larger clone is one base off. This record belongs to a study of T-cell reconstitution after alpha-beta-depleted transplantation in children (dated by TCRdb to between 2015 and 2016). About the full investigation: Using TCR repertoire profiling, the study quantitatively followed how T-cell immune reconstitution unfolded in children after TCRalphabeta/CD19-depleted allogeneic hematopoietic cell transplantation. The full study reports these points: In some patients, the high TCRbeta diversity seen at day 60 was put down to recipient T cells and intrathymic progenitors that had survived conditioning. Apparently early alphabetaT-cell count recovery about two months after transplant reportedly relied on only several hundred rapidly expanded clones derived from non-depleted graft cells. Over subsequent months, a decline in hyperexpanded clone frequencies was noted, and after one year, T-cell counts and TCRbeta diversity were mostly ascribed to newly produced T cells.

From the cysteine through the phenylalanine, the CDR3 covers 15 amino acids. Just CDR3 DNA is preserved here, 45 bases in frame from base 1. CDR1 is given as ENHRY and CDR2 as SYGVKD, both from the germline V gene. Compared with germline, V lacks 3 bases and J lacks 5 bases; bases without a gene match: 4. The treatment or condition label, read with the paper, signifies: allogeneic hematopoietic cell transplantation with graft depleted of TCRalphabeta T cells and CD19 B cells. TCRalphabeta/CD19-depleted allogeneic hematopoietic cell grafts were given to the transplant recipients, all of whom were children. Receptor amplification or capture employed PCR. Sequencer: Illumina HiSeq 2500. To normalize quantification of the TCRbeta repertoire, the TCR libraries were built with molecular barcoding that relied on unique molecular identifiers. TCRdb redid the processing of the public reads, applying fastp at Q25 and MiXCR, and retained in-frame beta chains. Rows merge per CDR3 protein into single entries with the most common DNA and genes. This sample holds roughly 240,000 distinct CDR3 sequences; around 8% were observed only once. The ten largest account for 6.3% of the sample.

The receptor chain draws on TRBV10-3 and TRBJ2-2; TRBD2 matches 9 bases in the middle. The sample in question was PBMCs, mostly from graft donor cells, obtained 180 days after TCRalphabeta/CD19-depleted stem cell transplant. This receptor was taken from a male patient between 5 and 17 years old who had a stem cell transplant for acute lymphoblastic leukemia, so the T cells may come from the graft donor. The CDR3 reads CAISDASGNTGELFF. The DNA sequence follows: TGTGCCATCAGTGATGCTAGCGGGAATACCGGGGAGCTGTTTTTT.